The present T cell receptor beta chain was sequenced within a study of identical twins. Study conclusions and caveats: Beta clonotypes that were abundant in cord blood contained fewer insertions, a pattern absent from memory repertoires. Out-of-frame TCR alpha sharing observed in monozygotic twins exceeded model estimates.

With template switching, a universal primer site was added, and the cDNA carried unique molecular identifiers. TCRdb reanalysed the 5' RACE reads using MiXCR and keeps one entry per CDR3 protein. The sample records 640,000 or so distinct CDR3 sequences, 5.5% to 6.5% being singletons. This clonotype was observed a few times. Its matching antigen is unknown. Each donor was a healthy Caucasian. The sample comprised naive T cells sorted from blood. This sequence was found in a man younger than 35 in good health.

The CDR3 reads CSAEGGANVLTF. Here the CDR3 DNA reads TGCAGTGCAGAAGGGGGGGCCAACGTCCTGACTTTC. This chain links TRBV20-1 with TRBJ2-6; D call uncertain. V was shortened by 6 bases and J by 4 bases, with 7 bases between the two germline ends. This CDR3 is built from 12 residues. The germline V gene encodes CDR1 DFQATT and CDR2 SNEGSKA (reference sequence).